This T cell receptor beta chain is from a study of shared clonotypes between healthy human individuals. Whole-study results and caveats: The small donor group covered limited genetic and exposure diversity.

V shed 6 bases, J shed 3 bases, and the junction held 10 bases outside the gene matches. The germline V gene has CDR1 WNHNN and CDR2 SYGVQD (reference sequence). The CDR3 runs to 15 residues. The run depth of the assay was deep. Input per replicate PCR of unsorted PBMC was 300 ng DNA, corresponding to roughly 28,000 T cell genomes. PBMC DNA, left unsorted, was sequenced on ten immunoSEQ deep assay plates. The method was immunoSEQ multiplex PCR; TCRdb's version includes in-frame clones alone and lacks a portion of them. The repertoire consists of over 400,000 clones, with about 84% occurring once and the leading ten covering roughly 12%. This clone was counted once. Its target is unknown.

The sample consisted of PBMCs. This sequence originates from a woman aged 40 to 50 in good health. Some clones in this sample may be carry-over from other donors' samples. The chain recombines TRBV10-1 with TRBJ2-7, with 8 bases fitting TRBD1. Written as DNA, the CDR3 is TGCGCCAGCAGCCAGACAGGGGACAGAATCTACGAGCAGTACTTC. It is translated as CASSQTGDRIYEQYF.